The 14 T cell receptor beta chains in this list originate from one sample, sequenced in a study of radiotherapy plus CTLA-4 blockade in lung cancer. The data were produced by immunoSEQ multiplex PCR, yet TCRdb's version contains in-frame clones alone and is incomplete. Of tens of thousands of clones listed, 65% to 75% are singletons. Source: peripheral blood, taken from a patient treated with radiotherapy plus ipilimumab. The source of these receptors is a human donor with non-small cell lung cancer who had stable disease on radiotherapy plus ipilimumab.

This clone was counted a few times. J is TRBJ2-7 and V is TRBV6-5, with D tentatively TRBD2 (6 bases). The CDR3 extends over 14 amino acids. The V end was cut by 3 bases, the J end by 6 bases, with 15 bases between. CDR1 and CDR2 (germline): MNHEY, SVGAGI. The CDR3 bases are TGTGCCAGCAGTTATTACCAGGGAGGTCGCGAGCAGTACTTC. Its translation: CASSYYQGGREQYF.

This chain links TRBV27 with TRBJ2-7, with 10 bases lining up with TRBD2. V shed 7 bases and J 2 bases; nucleotides not matched to a gene: 11. Germline loops: CDR1 MNHEY, CDR2 SMNVEV (reference sequence). The CDR3 is made up of 16 amino acids. Here the CDR3 reads CASNSRTSGNAYEQYF. In nucleotides, the CDR3 is TGTGCCAGCAACTCGAGGACTAGCGGTAATGCCTACGAGCAGTACTTC.

The chain uses TRBV18 and TRBJ2-7; TRBD2 matches 10 bases. This CDR3 contains 16 residues. Germline assignment: CDR1 KGHSH and CDR2 LQKENI. V lost 2 bases, J lost 8 bases, and 12 bases stayed unmatched. CDR3 DNA sequence: TGTGCCAGCTCACCAAGGGTTCAGCGGGAGGGTGTCCAGCAGTACTTC. It encodes CASSPRVQREGVQQYF.

The chain carries TRBV5-1 and TRBJ1-2; no definite D call. Germline V gene data show CDR1 as SGHRS and CDR2 as YFSETQ. This CDR3 has 15 residues. Trimming took off 0 bases at V and 1 base at J, with 10 bases between the two ends. The CDR3 sequence: CASSLENPFNYGYTF. As DNA, the CDR3 is TGCGCCAGCAGCTTGGAGAACCCCTTTAACTATGGCTACACCTTC.

This rearrangement joins TRBV11-2 to TRBJ2-7; 7 bases align to TRBD2. This CDR3 is 13 amino acids long. V shed 1 base and J 3 bases; nucleotides not matched to a gene: 0. Germline CDR1 is SGHAT and CDR2 is FQNNGV. CDR3 sequence: CASSLGDYYEQYF. The CDR3 DNA sequence: TGTGCCAGCAGCTTAGGGGACTACTACGAGCAGTACTTC.

V gene TRBV11-3 combines with J gene TRBJ2-7, with TRBD1 matching over 9 bases. The V segment lost 5 bases and the J segment 1 base; nucleotides outside the gene matches: 3. The length of the CDR3 is 14 residues. CDR1 is SGHNT and CDR2 is YENEEA in the germline V gene. The CDR3 reads CASSVGQGSYEQYF. Written as DNA, the CDR3 is TGTGCCAGCAGCGTGGGACAGGGATCCTACGAGCAGTACTTC.

The genes are TRBV9 and TRBJ2-5; 7 bases align to TRBD2. The germline CDR1 and CDR2 sequences are SGDLS and YYNGEE. The CDR3 has 16 residues. The V and J ends lost 4 bases and 2 bases, in that order; junction bases with no gene match: 11. The CDR3 region is CASSLRASGGQETQYF. The CDR3 DNA follows: TGTGCCAGCAGCCTCAGGGCCTCGGGGGGACAAGAGACCCAGTACTTC. Complete variable domain (other parts from reference TRBV9 and TRBJ2-5): DSGVTQTPKHLITATGQRVTLRCSPRSGDLSVYWYQQSLDQGLQFLIQYYNGEERAKGNILERFSAQQFPDLHSELNLSSLELGDSALYFCASSLRASGGQETQYFGPGTRLLVL.

The table lists this clone with a few counts. The V gene is TRBV7-9, the J gene TRBJ2-3, with 13 bases that match TRBD2. The V segment lost 5 bases and the J segment 4 bases; nucleotides outside the gene matches: 6. This CDR3 has 16 residues. Germline V gene data show CDR1 as SEHNR and CDR2 as FQNEAQ (reference sequence). The CDR3: CASSPGLAGVADTQYF. The CDR3 DNA reads as TGTGCCAGCAGCCCCGGACTAGCGGGAGTAGCAGATACGCAGTATTTT.

This chain links TRBV10-3 with TRBJ1-5; D might be TRBD1 (5 bases). CDR3 length: 13 residues. Trimming removed 8 bases at V and 8 bases at J, with 16 bases between. Germline CDR1 is ENHRY and CDR2 is SYGVKD. The CDR3 coding sequence is TGTGCCATCTCAAGAGGGGCCTCGGAGCCCCAGCATTTT. It translates to CAISRGASEPQHF.

The J gene is TRBJ1-5, the V gene TRBV4-1; maybe TRBD1 (6 bases). This CDR3 spans 17 amino acids. Trimming shortened V by 1 base and J by 3 bases, and 16 bases separated the two germline ends. The V gene's germline CDR1 is MGHRA and CDR2 YSYEKL. The DNA for the CDR3 is TGCGCCAGCAGCCAAGGGGTGAAGGGGGGACTCAATCAGCCCCAGCATTTT. Its translation: CASSQGVKGGLNQPQHF.

The chain links TRBV25-1 to TRBJ1-4; D unresolved. Germline V gives CDR1 MGHDK, CDR2 SYGVNS. V lost 9 bases and J lost 1, with 9 bases in between. The CDR3 extends over 13 amino acids. CDR3 residues: CASAAGTNEKLFF. CDR3 nucleotides: TGTGCCAGTGCGGCAGGAACTAATGAAAAACTGTTTTTT.

This chain links TRBV5-6 with TRBJ1-3; D gene ambiguous. The CDR3 runs to 15 residues. Germline lookup yields CDR1 SGHDT and CDR2 YYEEEE. V dropped 0 bases and J dropped 1 base, with 8 bases sitting between them. CDR3 DNA sequence: TGTGCCAGCAGCTTGGCCCCGGGATCTGGAAACACCATATATTTT. This translates into CASSLAPGSGNTIYF.

The chain couples TRBV28 to TRBJ2-7; 7 bases line up with TRBD1. The CDR3 is 12 amino acids. Germline V gene data show CDR1 as MDHEN and CDR2 as SYDVKM. V was pared by 7 bases and J by 2 bases, with 2 bases of the junction left unmatched. As DNA, the CDR3 is TGTGCCAGCAAACAGGGGCCCTACGAGCAGTACTTC. Its translation is CASKQGPYEQYF.

This clone has a handful of counts. This chain uses TRBV12-1 with TRBJ2-4; the listed D gene, TRBD1, was not tested against the DNA. TRBV12-1 has pseudogene status. The CDR3 length is 17 residues. As DNA, the CDR3 is TGTGCCAGCAGCTCCCCGTTGCGTGAGGAGGGGGCGAACATTCAGTACTTC. Translating it yields CASSSPLREEGANIQYF.